One T cell receptor beta chain is described in this entry. The entry originates in a study of blood T cell repertoires in COVID-19. Overall study context: T cells, B-cell-depleted T cells, or PBMCs supplied cDNA or gDNA.

Which cohort a participant joined came from the clinical history participants gave. All exposed participants met a person with COVID-19 within 2 weeks before entering the study. Per the study methods: Researchers report that nucleated cell counts were estimated from reference gene primer amplification. TCRdb keeps only in-frame clones here, not all; method: immunoSEQ multiplex PCR. D and trimming were read from the DNA, whereas the V and J calls and clone size are those reported in that table. This sample has under 250,000 clones; about 80% occur once, and the top ten carry approximately 4%. Between the trimmed V and J ends, which lost 4 bases and 7 bases, there was a span of 13 bases. The CDR3 loop spans 13 amino acids. Germline CDR1 reads MGHDK; CDR2 reads SYGVNS.

The gene calls are TRBV25-1 and TRBJ1-2; D call uncertain. The clonotype originates from a woman between 40 and 50 years old who had been exposed to COVID-19. Sequenced material: PBMCs or T cells enriched from blood (not recorded which). This CDR3 is CASSVSGNSGYTF. The CDR3 DNA follows: TGTGCCAGCAGTGTTAGCGGGAATTCTGGCTACACCTTC.